Presented here are 10 T cell receptor beta chains from one specimen sequenced in a study of blood T cell dynamics during melanoma immunotherapy. Time point in this sample: week 3, after first cycle of checkpoint inhibitor. The repertoire was sequenced with immunoSEQ multiplex PCR; TCRdb's copy has only in-frame clones and lacks some. The sample has about 28,000 clones; approximately 80% are singletons. The sequences come from blood, collected from a patient treated with checkpoint blockade. These receptors came from a human donor with melanoma.

The count of this clone is one. V usage is TRBV19 and J usage is TRBJ2-1; the D is unclear. In germline, CDR1 is LNHDA, CDR2 SQIVND (reference sequence). V lost 1 base to trimming and J lost 5 bases, with 3 bases between them. The CDR3 has 12 residues. The CDR3 loop reads CASSIGHNEQFF. In nucleotides, the CDR3 is TGTGCCAGTAGTATAGGCCACAATGAGCAGTTCTTC. The full variable domain, in which reference TRBV19 and TRBJ2-1 provide the parts outside the CDR3, is DGGITQSPKYLFRKEGQNVTLSCEQNLNHDAMYWYRQDPGQGLRLIYYSQIVNDFQKGDIAEGYSVSREKKESFPLTVTSAQKNPTAFYLCASSIGHNEQFFGPGTRLTVL.

The V call is TRBV27, the J call TRBJ1-2; perhaps TRBD1 as D (5 bases). Per germline, CDR1 MNHEY and CDR2 SMNVEV (reference sequence). The CDR3 runs 13 residues. Trimming removed 3 bases at V and 6 bases at J, with 11 bases between. This CDR3 is CASSFYGGDGYTF. The CDR3 region has the DNA TGTGCCAGCAGTTTTTACGGGGGAGATGGCTACACCTTC.

The J gene is TRBJ2-1, the V gene TRBV13; the match to TRBD2 covers 13 bases. Germline V gives CDR1 PRHDT, CDR2 FYEKMQ (reference sequence). The V gene end was trimmed by 5 bases and the J gene end by 7 bases; junction bases not matched to a gene: 5. This CDR3 is built from 15 residues. CDR3 residues: CASSPLAGGLNEQFF. CDR3 DNA sequence: TGTGCCAGCAGCCCACTAGCGGGAGGGTTGAATGAGCAGTTCTTC. The variable domain in full, with the rest retrieved from reference TRBV13 and TRBJ2-1, is AAGVIQSPRHLIKEKRETATLKCYPIPRHDTVYWYQQGPGQDPQFLISFYEKMQSDKGSIPDRFSAQQFSDYHSELNMSSLELGDSALYFCASSPLAGGLNEQFFGPGTRLTVL.

The chain has TRBV7-2 and TRBJ1-1, with D possibly TRBD1 on 6 matching bases. Trimming pared 0 bases from V and 7 bases from J, leaving 18 bases between. The CDR3 sequence is 16 residues long. In germline, CDR1 is SGHTA, CDR2 FQGNSA. CDR3 nucleotides: TGTGCCAGCAGCTTAGCGCCACAGGGCACCACCATTGAAGCTTTCTTT. This encodes CASSLAPQGTTIEAFF.

V usage is TRBV10-1 and J usage is TRBJ2-7, with TRBD1 as a possible D gene (5 bases). Germline lookup yields CDR1 WNHNN and CDR2 SYGVQD (reference sequence). V lost 3 bases and J 3 bases, leaving 9 bases between the germline ends. The CDR3 loop spans 13 amino acids. In DNA, the CDR3 is TGCGCCAGCAGTGAACAGGCCAACTACGAGCAGTACTTC. Translated, it gives CASSEQANYEQYF.

The gene calls are TRBV6-5 and TRBJ2-2; the D gene is possibly TRBD2 (5 bases). Trimming cost V 8 bases and J 4 bases, with 17 bases left between them. CDR1 and CDR2 (germline): MNHEY, SVGAGI. The CDR3 covers 15 residues. The CDR3: CASARGPSPTGELFF. In nucleotides, the CDR3 is TGTGCCAGCGCCCGAGGGCCCAGCCCCACCGGGGAGCTGTTTTTT.

The genes are TRBV6-5 and TRBJ2-1, with D unresolved. The CDR3 loop spans 15 amino acids. CDR1 and CDR2 from the germline V gene are MNHEY and SVGAGI. V was clipped by 3 bases and J by 4 bases, with 13 bases between them. The CDR3 coding sequence is TGTGCCAGCAGTTATAGGCCCGACCGGTACAATGAGCAGTTCTTC. It specifies CASSYRPDRYNEQFF.

This rearrangement joins TRBV7-2 to TRBJ2-1, with TRBD1 identical over 12 bases. Germline CDR1 and CDR2: SGHTA and FQGNSA. There are 16 residues in the CDR3. Trimming at V came to 6 bases and at J to 7 bases, leaving 10 bases not matched to a gene. The chain's CDR3 is CASRLAGTGGKNEQFF. As DNA, the CDR3 is TGTGCCAGCAGGCTGGCCGGGACAGGGGGCAAAAATGAGCAGTTCTTC.

The V gene is TRBV5-1, the J gene TRBJ2-1; 7 nucleotides align to TRBD1. The CDR3 extends over 13 amino acids. Germline lookup yields CDR1 SGHRS and CDR2 YFSETQ. With 2 bases clipped from V and 7 bases from J, the junction kept 3 bases outside the gene matches. The CDR3 nucleotides read TGCGCCAGCAGCTTCGCACAGGGGAATGAGCAGTTCTTC. The encoded protein is CASSFAQGNEQFF.

The chain uses TRBV7-8 and TRBJ2-7; D gene uncertain. V lost 4 bases and J lost 6, with 13 bases in between. Germline V gene lookup returns CDR1 SGHVS and CDR2 FQNEAQ. The CDR3 runs to 13 residues. This chain's CDR3 is CASSYALGAEQYF. The CDR3 coding sequence is TGTGCCAGCAGCTATGCCCTCGGAGCCGAGCAGTACTTC.